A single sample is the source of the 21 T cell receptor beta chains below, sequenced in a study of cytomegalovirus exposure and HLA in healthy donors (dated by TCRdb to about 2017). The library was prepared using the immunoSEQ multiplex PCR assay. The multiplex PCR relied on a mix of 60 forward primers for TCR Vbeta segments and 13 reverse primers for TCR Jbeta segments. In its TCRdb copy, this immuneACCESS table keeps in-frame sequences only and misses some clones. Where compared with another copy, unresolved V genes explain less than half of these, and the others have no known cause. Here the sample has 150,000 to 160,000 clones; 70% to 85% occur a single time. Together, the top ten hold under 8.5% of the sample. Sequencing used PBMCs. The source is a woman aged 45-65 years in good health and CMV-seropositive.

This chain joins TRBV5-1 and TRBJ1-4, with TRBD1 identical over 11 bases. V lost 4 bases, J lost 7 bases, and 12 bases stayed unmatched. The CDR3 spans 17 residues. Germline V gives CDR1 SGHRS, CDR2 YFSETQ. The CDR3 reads CASSLISPGTGGEKLFF. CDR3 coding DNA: TGCGCCAGCAGCCTAATCTCCCCCGGGACAGGGGGTGAAAAACTGTTTTTT.

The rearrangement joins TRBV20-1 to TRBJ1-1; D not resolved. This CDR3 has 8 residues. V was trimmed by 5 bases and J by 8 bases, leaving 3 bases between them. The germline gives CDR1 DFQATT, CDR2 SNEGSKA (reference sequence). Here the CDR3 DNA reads TGCAGTGCTGGCGAAGCTTTCTTT. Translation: CSAGEAFF.

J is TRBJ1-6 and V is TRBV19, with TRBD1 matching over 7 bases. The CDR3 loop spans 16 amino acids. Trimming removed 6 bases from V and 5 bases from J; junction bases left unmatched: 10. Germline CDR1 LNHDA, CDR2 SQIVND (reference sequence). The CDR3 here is CASSINRGQNNSPLHF. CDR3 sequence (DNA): TGTGCCAGTAGCATAAACCGGGGACAGAATAATTCACCCCTCCACTTT.

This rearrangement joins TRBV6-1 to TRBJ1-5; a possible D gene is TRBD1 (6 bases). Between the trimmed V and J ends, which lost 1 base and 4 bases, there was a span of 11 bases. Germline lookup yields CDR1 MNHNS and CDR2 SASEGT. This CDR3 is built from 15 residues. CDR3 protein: CASSEGQVLNQPQHF. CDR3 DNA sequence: TGTGCCAGCAGTGAAGGACAGGTCCTTAATCAGCCCCAGCATTTT.

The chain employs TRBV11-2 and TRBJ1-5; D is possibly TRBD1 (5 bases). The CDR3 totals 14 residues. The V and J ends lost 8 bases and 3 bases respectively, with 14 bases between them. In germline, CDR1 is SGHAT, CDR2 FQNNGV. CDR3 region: CASSRGITNQPQHF. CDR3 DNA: TGTGCCAGCTCCCGGGGGATAACCAATCAGCCCCAGCATTTT.

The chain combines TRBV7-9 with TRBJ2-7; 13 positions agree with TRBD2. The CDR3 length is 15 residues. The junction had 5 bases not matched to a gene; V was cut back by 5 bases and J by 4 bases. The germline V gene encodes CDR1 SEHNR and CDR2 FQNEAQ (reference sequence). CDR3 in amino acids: CASSGLAGADYEQYF. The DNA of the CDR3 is TGTGCCAGCAGCGGACTAGCGGGGGCCGATTACGAGCAGTACTTC.

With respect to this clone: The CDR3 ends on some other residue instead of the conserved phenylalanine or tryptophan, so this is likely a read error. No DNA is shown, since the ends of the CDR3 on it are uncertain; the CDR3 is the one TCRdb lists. The CDR3 spells CASSDGHPS. V and J are TRBV2 and TRBJ1-1; no check of the table's D call, TRBD1, against the DNA was made. Per the germline V gene, CDR1 is SNHLY and CDR2 is FYNNEI. Ends included, the CDR3 has 9 residues.

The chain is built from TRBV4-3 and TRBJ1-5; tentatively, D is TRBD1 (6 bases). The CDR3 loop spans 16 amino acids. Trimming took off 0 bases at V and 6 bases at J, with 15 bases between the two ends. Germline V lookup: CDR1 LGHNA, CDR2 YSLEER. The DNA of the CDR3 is TGCGCCAGCAGCCAAGATATATACAGGGCGGTTCAGCCCCAGCATTTT. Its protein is CASSQDIYRAVQPQHF.

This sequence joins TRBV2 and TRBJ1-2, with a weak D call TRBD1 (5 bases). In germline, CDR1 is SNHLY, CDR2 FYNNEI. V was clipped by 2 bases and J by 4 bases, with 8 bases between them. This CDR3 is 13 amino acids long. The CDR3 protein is CASSELGPYGYTF. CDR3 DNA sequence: TGTGCCAGCAGTGAATTGGGGCCCTATGGCTACACCTTC. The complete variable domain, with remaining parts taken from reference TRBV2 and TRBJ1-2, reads EPEVTQTPSHQVTQMGQEVILRCVPISNHLYFYWYRQILGQKVEFLVSFYNNEISEKSEIFDDQFSVERPDGSNFTLKIRSTKLEDSAMYFCASSELGPYGYTFGSGTRLTVV.

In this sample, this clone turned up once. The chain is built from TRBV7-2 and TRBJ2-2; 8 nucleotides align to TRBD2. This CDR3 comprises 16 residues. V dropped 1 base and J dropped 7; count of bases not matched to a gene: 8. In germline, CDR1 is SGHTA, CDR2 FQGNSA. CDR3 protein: CASSLVVLAGGGELFF. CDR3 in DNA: TGTGCCAGCAGCTTAGTTGTCTTGGCGGGGGGCGGGGAGCTGTTTTTT.

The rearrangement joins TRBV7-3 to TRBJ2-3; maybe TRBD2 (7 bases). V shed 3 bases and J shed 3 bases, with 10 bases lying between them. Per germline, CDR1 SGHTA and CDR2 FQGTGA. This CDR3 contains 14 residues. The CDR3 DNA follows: TGTGCCAGCAGCTTGGGGGGGGCGACAGATACGCAGTATTTT. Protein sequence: CASSLGGATDTQYF.

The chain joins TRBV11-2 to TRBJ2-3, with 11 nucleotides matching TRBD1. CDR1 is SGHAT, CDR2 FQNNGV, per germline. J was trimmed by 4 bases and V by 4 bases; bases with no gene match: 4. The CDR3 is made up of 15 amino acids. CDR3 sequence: CASSSGTGGPDTQYF. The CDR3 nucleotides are TGTGCCAGCAGCTCCGGGACAGGGGGACCAGATACGCAGTATTTT.

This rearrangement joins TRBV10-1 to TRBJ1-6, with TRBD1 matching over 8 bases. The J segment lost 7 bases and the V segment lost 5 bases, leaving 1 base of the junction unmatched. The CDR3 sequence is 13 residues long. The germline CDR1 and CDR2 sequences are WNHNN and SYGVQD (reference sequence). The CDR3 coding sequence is TGCGCCAGCAGTCCAGGGGGCAATTCACCCCTCCACTTT. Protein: CASSPGGNSPLHF.

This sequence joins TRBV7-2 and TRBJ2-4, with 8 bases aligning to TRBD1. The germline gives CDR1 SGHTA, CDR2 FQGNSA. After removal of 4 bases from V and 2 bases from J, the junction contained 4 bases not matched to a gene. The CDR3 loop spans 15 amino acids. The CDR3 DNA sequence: TGTGCCAGCAGCTGGCAGGGGGCGACCAAAAACATTCAGTACTTC. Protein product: CASSWQGATKNIQYF.

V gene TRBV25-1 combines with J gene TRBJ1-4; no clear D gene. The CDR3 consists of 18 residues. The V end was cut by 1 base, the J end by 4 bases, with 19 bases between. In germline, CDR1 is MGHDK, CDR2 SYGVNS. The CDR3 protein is CASSESAVGGRLNEKLFF. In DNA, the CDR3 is TGTGCCAGCAGTGAATCGGCCGTCGGCGGCAGACTTAATGAAAAACTGTTTTTT.

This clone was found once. The CDR3: CASSQVNSPLHF. The CDR3 region has the DNA TGTGCCAGCAGTCAGGTTAATTCACCCCTCCACTTT. This rearrangement joins TRBV2 to TRBJ1-6; the D is unclear. This CDR3 has 12 amino acids. The germline gives CDR1 SNHLY, CDR2 FYNNEI. Trimming removed 5 bases from V and 6 bases from J, with 5 bases in between.

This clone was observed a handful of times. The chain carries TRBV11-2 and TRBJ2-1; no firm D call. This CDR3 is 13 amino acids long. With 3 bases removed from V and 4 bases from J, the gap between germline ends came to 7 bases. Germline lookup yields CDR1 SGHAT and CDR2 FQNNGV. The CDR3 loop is CASSLNSYNEQFF. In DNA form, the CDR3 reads TGTGCCAGCAGCTTGAACAGTTACAATGAGCAGTTCTTC. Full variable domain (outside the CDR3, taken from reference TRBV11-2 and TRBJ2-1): EAGVAQSPRYKIIEKRQSVAFWCNPISGHATLYWYQQILGQGPKLLIQFQNNGVVDDSQLPKDRFSAERLKGVDSTLKIQPAKLEDSAVYLCASSLNSYNEQFFGPGTRLTVL.

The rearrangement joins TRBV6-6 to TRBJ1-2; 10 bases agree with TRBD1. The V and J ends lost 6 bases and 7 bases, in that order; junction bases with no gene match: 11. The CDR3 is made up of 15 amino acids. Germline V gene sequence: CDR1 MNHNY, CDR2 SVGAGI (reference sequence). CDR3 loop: CASRRETGGVSGYTF. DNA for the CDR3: TGTGCCAGCAGACGGGAGACAGGGGGCGTGTCTGGCTACACCTTC.

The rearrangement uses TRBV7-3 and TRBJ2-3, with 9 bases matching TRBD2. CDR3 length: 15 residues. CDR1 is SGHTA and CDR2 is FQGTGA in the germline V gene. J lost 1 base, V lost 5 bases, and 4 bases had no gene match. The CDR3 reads CASSLAGRGTDTQYF. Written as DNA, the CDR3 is TGTGCCAGCAGCCTAGCGGGGCGTGGCACAGATACGCAGTATTTT.

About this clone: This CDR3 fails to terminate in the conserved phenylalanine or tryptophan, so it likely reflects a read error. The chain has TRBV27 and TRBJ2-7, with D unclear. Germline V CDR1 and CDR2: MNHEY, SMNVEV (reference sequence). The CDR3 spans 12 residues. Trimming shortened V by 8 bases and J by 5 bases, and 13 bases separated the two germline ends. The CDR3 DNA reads TGTGCCAGCGGCCGGGTGATGAACGAGCAGTACCTC. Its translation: CASGRVMNEQYL.

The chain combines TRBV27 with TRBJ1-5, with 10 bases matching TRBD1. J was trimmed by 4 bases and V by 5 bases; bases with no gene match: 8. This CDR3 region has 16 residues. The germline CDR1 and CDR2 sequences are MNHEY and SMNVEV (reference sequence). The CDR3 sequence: CASSLTSDRGNQPQHF. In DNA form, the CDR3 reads TGTGCCAGCAGTCTGACTTCGGACAGGGGGAATCAGCCCCAGCATTTT.